What follows are 27 T cell receptor beta chains derived from one specimen sequenced in a study of blood T cells in healthy people across ages. For the second PCR, which ran for about 6 to 11 cycles, a sample-barcoded 5' primer and a J-beta primer mix were used. MiXCR was run by TCRdb on the 5' RACE reads, yielding one entry per CDR3 protein. The table records 1 million to 1.2 million distinct CDR3 sequences, around two fifths of them present only once. Sequenced material: blood. The receptors originated from a man between 18 and 29 years old in good health.

In this sample, this clonotype turned up many times. This sequence joins TRBV12-3 or TRBV12-4 and TRBJ2-3; D is uncertain. V was trimmed by 4 bases and J by 2 bases, leaving 4 bases between them. The CDR3 sequence is 12 residues long. CDR3 bases: TGTGCCAGCAGTTCTGACACAGATACGCAGTATTTT. Protein: CASSSDTDTQYF.

This chain links TRBV20-1 with TRBJ2-1; D is possibly TRBD2 (7 bases). The CDR3 is 16 amino acids. Germline V gene sequence: CDR1 DFQATT, CDR2 SNEGSKA (reference sequence). V gave up 2 bases and J gave up 4 bases, with 18 bases separating them. DNA of the CDR3: TGCAGTGCTAGACCCCTCGGGGGGCCCAATTACAATGAGCAGTTCTTC. Protein product: CSARPLGGPNYNEQFF.

The table lists this clonotype with a few counts. The rearrangement uses TRBV9 and TRBJ1-1; 7 nucleotides align to TRBD1. The V gene end was trimmed by 4 bases and the J gene end by 5 bases; junction bases not matched to a gene: 8. From germline, CDR1 is SGDLS and CDR2 YYNGEE. This CDR3 comprises 14 residues. CDR3 residues: CASSQIDRVTEAFF. CDR3 nucleotide sequence: TGTGCCAGCAGCCAGATTGACAGGGTAACTGAAGCTTTCTTT.

The gene calls are TRBV11-2 and TRBJ2-7; weak D call: TRBD1 (5 bases). Germline CDR1 SGHAT, CDR2 FQNNGV. The ends were cut back, 3 bases at V and 1 base at J, with 13 bases in the middle. The CDR3 covers 15 residues. CDR3 amino acids: CASSFRRDSSYEQYF. The CDR3, as DNA: TGTGCCAGCAGCTTTCGTAGAGACAGTTCCTACGAGCAGTACTTC.

This clonotype is a singleton in its sample. The V and J genes are TRBV2 and TRBJ1-1, with D possibly TRBD1 on 6 matching bases. This CDR3 is built from 17 residues. The germline CDR1 and CDR2 sequences are SNHLY and FYNNEI. The germline V and J ends were trimmed by 5 bases and 10 bases, with 29 bases remaining between them. The CDR3 DNA follows: TGTGCCAGCAGTAAAAATCACCGGGACACGGTTGTTCGCGGAGCTTTCTTT. It codes for CASSKNHRDTVVRGAFF.

With respect to this clonotype: Germline is not matched at one junction end, which may reflect a read error. The chain recombines TRBV27 with TRBJ1-5; tentatively, D is TRBD1 (6 bases). In germline, CDR1 is MNHEY, CDR2 SMNVEV (reference sequence). This CDR3 has 14 residues. Written as DNA, the CDR3 is TGTGTCAGCAGTTTATCGGGGGGCTCTGAGCCCCAGCATTTT. Translation: CVSSLSGGSEPQHF.

This clonotype turned up a few times. This sequence joins TRBV3-1 and TRBJ1-1, with a weak D call TRBD1 (5 bases). Trimming left V 4 bases short and J 1 base short, with 10 bases between. There are 14 residues in the CDR3. CDR1 and CDR2 (germline): LGHDT, YNNKEL (reference sequence). The CDR3 nucleotides read TGTGCCAGCAGCCGATGGGACTGGAACACTGAAGCTTTCTTT. Protein product: CASSRWDWNTEAFF.

Ten or more counts support this clonotype. The V call is TRBV28, the J call TRBJ1-5, with D possibly TRBD1 on 5 matching bases. The CDR3 is 15 amino acids. V lost 7 bases and J 7 bases, leaving 20 bases between the germline ends. The V gene's germline CDR1 is MDHEN and CDR2 SYDVKM. CDR3: CASIWGRDFKQPQHF. As DNA, the CDR3 is TGTGCCAGCATTTGGGGCAGGGACTTCAAGCAGCCCCAGCATTTT.

This clonotype was seen a few times. This chain uses TRBV11-1 with TRBJ2-1, with a tentative D call TRBD2 (6 bases). Deletions cut 5 bases from V and 7 bases from J, with 24 bases between. This CDR3 is 17 amino acids long. Germline CDR1 and CDR2: SGHAT and FQDESV (reference sequence). The DNA of the CDR3 is TGTGCCAGCAGCCCTAGATCCGGGACCCCGGGGAGGAATGAGCAGTTCTTC. Protein sequence: CASSPRSGTPGRNEQFF.

The sample holds one count of this clonotype. The chain links TRBV4-1 to TRBJ2-5; D is unresolved. The germline V gene encodes CDR1 MGHRA and CDR2 YSYEKL. The CDR3 runs 14 residues. The V end was cut by 3 bases, the J end by 3 bases, with 11 bases between. The CDR3: CASSQLGREETQYF. The DNA for the CDR3 is TGCGCCAGCAGCCAGCTCGGTAGGGAAGAGACCCAGTACTTC.

V and J are TRBV6-1 and TRBJ1-2; D is ambiguous. The CDR3 is made up of 13 amino acids. Germline V gene data show CDR1 as MNHNS and CDR2 as SASEGT. Trimming shortened V by 1 base and J by 8 bases, and 11 bases separated the two germline ends. CDR3 in DNA: TGTGCCAGCAGTGAAGTCTGGGTTGGAGGCTACACCTTC. This translates into CASSEVWVGGYTF.

V is TRBV20-1 and J is TRBJ2-7; D might be TRBD1 (6 bases). Germline V CDR1 and CDR2: DFQATT, SNEGSKA (reference sequence). The CDR3 is 13 residues long. The V gene lost 6 bases and the J gene lost 2 bases, with 14 bases spanning the gap. Here the CDR3 DNA reads TGCAGTGCCGGACGACAGGCCGCCTACGAGCAGTACTTC. This sequence encodes CSAGRQAAYEQYF.

V gene TRBV12-3 or TRBV12-4 combines with J gene TRBJ1-2; D gene ambiguous. The length of the CDR3 is 14 residues. Trimming shortened V by 5 bases and J by 4 bases, and 14 bases separated the two germline ends. This CDR3 reads CASSPDGDGYGYTF. In DNA form, the CDR3 reads TGTGCCAGCAGTCCGGACGGGGATGGCTATGGCTACACCTTC.

V usage is TRBV25-1 and J usage is TRBJ1-5; 8 nucleotides align to TRBD1. V trimming: 4 bases; J trimming: 7 bases; junction bases outside the gene matches: 3. The CDR3 runs to 13 residues. CDR1 and CDR2 from the germline V gene are MGHDK and SYGVNS. CDR3 region: CASSAGGEQPQHF. Here the CDR3 DNA reads TGTGCCAGCAGTGCAGGGGGCGAACAGCCCCAGCATTTT.

This clonotype has more than one count but fewer than ten. This rearrangement joins TRBV10-3 to TRBJ2-1; TRBD1 might be the D (5 bases). The DNA end is a closer match to TRBJ2-7, so the J assignment may be wrong. The CDR3 covers 17 residues. Germline CDR1 and CDR2: ENHRY and SYGVKD. The CDR3, as DNA: TGTGCCATCAGTGATATTAAGGGGAAGGGGCAATACAATGAGCAGTACTTC. This codes for CAISDIKGKGQYNEQYF.

This clonotype was counted only a few times. The J gene is TRBJ1-3, the V gene TRBV7-2; no firm D call. This CDR3 contains 16 residues. V was trimmed by 1 base and J by 2 bases, leaving 12 bases between them. Germline lookup yields CDR1 SGHTA and CDR2 FQGNSA. CDR3 residues: CASSLGPGTAGNTIYF. For the CDR3, the DNA is TGTGCCAGCAGCTTAGGTCCGGGCACGGCTGGAAACACCATATATTTT.

This clonotype was detected many times. The V and J genes are TRBV20-1 and TRBJ1-2; D remains ambiguous. Germline CDR1 and CDR2: DFQATT and SNEGSKA (reference sequence). Between the trimmed V and J ends, which lost 0 bases and 4 bases, there was a span of 6 bases. The CDR3 length is 12 residues. The CDR3 spells CSARDQVYGYTF. The CDR3 bases are TGCAGTGCTAGAGATCAAGTCTATGGCTACACCTTC.

Notes on this clonotype: At one end the junction does not follow the germline gene, possibly because of a read error. The chain uses TRBV10-3 and TRBJ2-4; no definite D call. Germline V lookup: CDR1 ENHRY, CDR2 SYGVKD. The CDR3 covers 14 residues. CDR3 nucleotides: TGTGCCATCAGGGAGTCTTCAAATTCCGATGAGCAGTACTTC. This translates into CAIRESSNSDEQYF.

The rearrangement links TRBV9 to TRBJ2-3; D is uncertain. The germline V and J ends were trimmed by 3 bases and 6 bases, with 14 bases remaining between them. CDR1 is SGDLS and CDR2 is YYNGEE in the germline V gene. The CDR3 loop spans 14 amino acids. The CDR3 DNA reads TGTGCCAGCAGCGGCCCCTCAGTAGGCGATACGCAGTATTTT. Residues: CASSGPSVGDTQYF.

CDR3 region: CASSLDMAHEAFF. The CDR3 DNA reads TGTGCCAGCAGCTTAGATATGGCTCATGAAGCTTTCTTT. This chain joins TRBV5-5 and TRBJ1-1; D call uncertain. The germline V gene has CDR1 SGHKS and CDR2 YYEKEE (reference sequence). The V and J ends lost 2 bases and 7 bases respectively, with 12 bases between them. The CDR3 covers 13 residues. Full variable domain (remainder filled in from reference TRBV5-5 and TRBJ1-1): DAGVTQSPTHLIKTRGQQVTLRCSPISGHKSVSWYQQVLGQGPQFIFQYYEKEERGRGNFPDRFSARQFPNYSSELNVNALLLGDSALYLCASSLDMAHEAFFGQGTRLTVV.

The V gene is TRBV27, the J gene TRBJ2-3; TRBD1 might be the D (6 bases). Germline V gene lookup returns CDR1 MNHEY and CDR2 SMNVEV (reference sequence). V was cut by 5 bases and J by 3 bases, with 15 bases left in between. There are 15 residues in the CDR3. This chain's CDR3 is CASSQNRVRTDTQYF. The CDR3 DNA is TGTGCCAGCAGTCAAAACAGGGTGAGGACAGATACGCAGTATTTT.

As to this clonotype: The junction shows a germline mismatch at one end, possibly a read error. The gene calls are TRBV11-2 and TRBJ2-7; 9 bases are a match to TRBD1. The CDR3 contains 15 residues. CDR1 and CDR2 from the germline V gene are SGHAT and FQNNGV. For the CDR3, the DNA is TGTGCCAGCAGCCTGTCGGGACAGGGTTCCTCCGAGCAGTACTTC. This translates into CASSLSGQGSSEQYF. Looking up the rest from reference TRBV11-2 and TRBJ2-7 gives the full variable domain: EAGVAQSPRYKIIEKRQSVAFWCNPISGHATLYWYQQILGQGPKLLIQFQNNGVVDDSQLPKDRFSAERLKGVDSTLKIQPAKLEDSAVYLCASSLSGQGSSEQYFGPGTRLTVT.

This clonotype was counted between two and nine times. This sequence joins TRBV4-1 and TRBJ2-1; the match to TRBD1 covers 9 bases. The CDR3 consists of 14 residues. Germline CDR1 and CDR2: MGHRA and YSYEKL. V dropped 1 base and J dropped 8; count of bases not matched to a gene: 3. The CDR3 spells CASSQGDRADEQFF. DNA of the CDR3: TGCGCCAGCAGCCAAGGGGACAGGGCCGATGAGCAGTTCTTC.

This clonotype was seen a handful of times. V usage is TRBV7-2 and J usage is TRBJ1-5; D unresolved. Germline-derived CDR1 and CDR2 are SGHTA and FQGNSA. The V and J ends lost 4 bases and 2 bases respectively, with 12 bases between them. The CDR3 is made up of 15 amino acids. The CDR3 region is CASSSTPLGNQPQHF. As DNA, the CDR3 is TGTGCCAGCAGCTCGACCCCTTTGGGCAATCAGCCCCAGCATTTT.

The chain carries TRBV5-5 and TRBJ1-3; weak D call: TRBD1 (6 bases). This CDR3 is built from 16 residues. V lost 4 bases, J lost 1 base, and 15 bases lay in between. Germline CDR1 reads SGHKS; CDR2 reads YYEKEE (reference sequence). CDR3: CASSAQGSWSGNTIYF. CDR3 coding DNA: TGTGCCAGCAGCGCCCAGGGGAGTTGGTCTGGAAACACCATATATTTT.

The genes are TRBV6-5 and TRBJ2-5, with 10 nucleotides matching TRBD1. Trimming removed 6 bases from V and 11 bases from J; junction bases left unmatched: 12. Germline V gene lookup returns CDR1 MNHEY and CDR2 SVGAGI. This CDR3 is 14 amino acids long. CDR3 DNA sequence: TGTGCCAGCAGCGTGGAGGGACAGGGGCGTGAGCAGTACTTC. This codes for CASSVEGQGREQYF.

This clonotype showed up many times. The V gene is TRBV9, the J gene TRBJ2-3; D gene uncertain. With 3 bases removed from V and 6 bases from J, the gap between germline ends came to 8 bases. This CDR3 comprises 12 residues. Germline CDR1 is SGDLS and CDR2 is YYNGEE. The CDR3 sequence is CASSGMLDTQYF. The CDR3, as DNA: TGTGCCAGCAGCGGAATGTTGGATACGCAGTATTTT.